The clone carrying this T cell receptor (beta chain) was found a few times. Those donating, healthy Caucasian individuals from Russia, were aged roughly 6 to 90. This entry comes from a study of blood T cells in healthy people across ages. The second PCR ran roughly 6 to 11 cycles with a sample-barcoded 5' primer and J-beta primers. One entry per CDR3 protein, called by TCRdb with MiXCR from the 5' RACE reads. The sample lists over 1,500,000 distinct CDR3 sequences, around 50% occurring once. The CDR3 is 14 residues long. Trimming at V came to 2 bases and at J to 15 bases, leaving 12 bases not matched to a gene. Germline CDR1 is MDHEN and CDR2 is SYDVKM.

The source is a woman in her forties in good health. The chain has TRBV28 and TRBJ1-5; 8 positions agree with TRBD1. The sample taken for sequencing was blood. The CDR3 nucleotides are TGTGCCAGCAGTTTAGCCCTTATGACAGGGGCAAGGCATTTT. Amino acid sequence: CASSLALMTGARHF.